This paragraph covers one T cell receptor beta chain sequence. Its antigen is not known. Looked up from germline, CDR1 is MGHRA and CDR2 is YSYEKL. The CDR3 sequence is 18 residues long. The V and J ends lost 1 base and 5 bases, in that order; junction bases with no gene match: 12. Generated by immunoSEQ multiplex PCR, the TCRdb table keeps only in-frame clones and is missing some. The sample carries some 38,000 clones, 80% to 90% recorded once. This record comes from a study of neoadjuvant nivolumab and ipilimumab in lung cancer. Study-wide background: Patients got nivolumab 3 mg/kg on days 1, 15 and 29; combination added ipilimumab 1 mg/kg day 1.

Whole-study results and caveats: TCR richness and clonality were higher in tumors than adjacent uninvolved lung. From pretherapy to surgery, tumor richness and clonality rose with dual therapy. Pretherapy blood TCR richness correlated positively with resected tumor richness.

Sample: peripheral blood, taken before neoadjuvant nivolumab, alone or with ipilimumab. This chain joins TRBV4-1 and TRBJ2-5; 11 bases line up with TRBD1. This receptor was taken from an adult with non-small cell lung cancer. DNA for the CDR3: TGCGCCAGCAGCCAAGCTAACATCCGGGACAGGGGGTGGGAGACCCAGTACTTC. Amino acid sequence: CASSQANIRDRGWETQYF.